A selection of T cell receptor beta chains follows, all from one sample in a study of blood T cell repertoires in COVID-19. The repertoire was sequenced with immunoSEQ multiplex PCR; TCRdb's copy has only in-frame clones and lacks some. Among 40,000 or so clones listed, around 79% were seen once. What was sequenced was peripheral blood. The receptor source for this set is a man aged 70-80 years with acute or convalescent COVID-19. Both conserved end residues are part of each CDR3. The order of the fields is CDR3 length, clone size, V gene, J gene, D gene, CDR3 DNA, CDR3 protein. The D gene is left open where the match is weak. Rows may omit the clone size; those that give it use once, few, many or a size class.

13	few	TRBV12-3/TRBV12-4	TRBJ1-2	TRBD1	TGTGCCAGCAGTTTCGATACAGGGGGGGGCTACACCTTC	CASSFDTGGGYTF
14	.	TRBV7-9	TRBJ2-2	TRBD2	TGTGCCAGCATCCAGCGGGAGAAGCCCGGGGAGCTGTTTTTT	CASIQREKPGELFF
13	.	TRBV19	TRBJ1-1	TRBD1	TGTGCCAGTAGTCAGGGGGCACAAACTGAAGCTTTCTTT	CASSQGAQTEAFF
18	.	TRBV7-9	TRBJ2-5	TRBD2	TGTGCCAGCAGCCGTCCGGGACTAGCGGGAGAGTACCAAGAGACCCAGTACTTC	CASSRPGLAGEYQETQYF
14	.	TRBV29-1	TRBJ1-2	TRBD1	TGCAGCGTCCTAGAGGGGGCCAAGGGCTATGGCTACACCTTC	CSVLEGAKGYGYTF
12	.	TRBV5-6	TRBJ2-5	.	TGTGCCTCTGGGAGGCGGCAAGAGACCCAGTACTTC	CASGRRQETQYF
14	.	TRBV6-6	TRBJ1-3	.	TGTGCCAGCGACCACACAGGGTCGGGAAACACCATATATTTT	CASDHTGSGNTIYF
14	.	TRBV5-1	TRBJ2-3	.	TGCGCCAGCAGCTTGCCCGCGGTGAAATATACGCAGTATTTT	CASSLPAVKYTQYF
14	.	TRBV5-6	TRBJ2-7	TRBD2	TGTGCCAGCAGCTTGAGGACTAGCGGCTACGAGCAGTACTTC	CASSLRTSGYEQYF
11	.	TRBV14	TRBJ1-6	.	TGTGCCAGCAGCCAGTCGGCACCCCTCCACTTT	CASSQSAPLHF
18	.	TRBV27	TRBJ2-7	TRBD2	TGTGCCAGCAGTATCTCTTCGGTTCTAGCGGGAGTCCCGCTCGAGCAGTACTTC	CASSISSVLAGVPLEQYF
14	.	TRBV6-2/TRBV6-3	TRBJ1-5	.	TGTGCCAGCAGTTATCGGCAGGCAGGACAGCCCCAGCATTTT	CASSYRQAGQPQHF
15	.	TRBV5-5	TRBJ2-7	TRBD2	TGTGCCAGCAGCCCCGGACTAGCGGGAGGAGGCGAGCAGTACTTC	CASSPGLAGGGEQYF
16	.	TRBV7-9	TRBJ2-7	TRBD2	TGTGCCAGCTCCGGGACTAGCGGGAGAGGCGCCTACGAGCAGTACTTC	CASSGTSGRGAYEQYF
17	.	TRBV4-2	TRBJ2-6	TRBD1	TGTGCCAGCAGCCAAGAGGGGACAGACTCTGGGGCCAACGTCCTGACTTTC	CASSQEGTDSGANVLTF
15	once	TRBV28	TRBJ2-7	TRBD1	TGTGCCAGCAGTCCGACAGGGGACTTTTCCTACGAGCAGTACTTC	CASSPTGDFSYEQYF
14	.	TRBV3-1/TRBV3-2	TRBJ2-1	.	TGTGCCAGCAGCCGACACGGGATTGGTAATGAGCAGTTCTTC	CASSRHGIGNEQFF
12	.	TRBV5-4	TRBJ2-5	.	TGTGCCAGCGGGGGGTACCAAGAGACCCAGTACTTC	CASGGYQETQYF
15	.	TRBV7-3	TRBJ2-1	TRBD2	TGTGCCAGCAGCTTAGGACTAGCGCTTTACAATGAGCAGTTCTTC	CASSLGLALYNEQFF
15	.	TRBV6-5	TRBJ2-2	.	TGTGCCAGCAAAATGGCTAGTGAGTACACCGGGGAGCTGTTTTTT	CASKMASEYTGELFF
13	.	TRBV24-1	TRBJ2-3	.	TGTGCCACCAGCGCCACAGACACAGATACGCAGTATTTT	CATSATDTDTQYF
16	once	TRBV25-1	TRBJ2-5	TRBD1	TGTGCCAGCAGTCCTCACCGGACAGGGGGACAAGAGACCCAGTACTTC	CASSPHRTGGQETQYF
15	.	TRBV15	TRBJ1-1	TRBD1	TGTGCCACCAGCAGAGTGGGACAGGGGACCCTTGAAGCTTTCTTT	CATSRVGQGTLEAFF
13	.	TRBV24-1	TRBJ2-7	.	TGTGCCACTTCGACAGCGAGCTCCTACGAGCAGTACTTC	CATSTASSYEQYF
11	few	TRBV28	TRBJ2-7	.	TGTGCCAGCAGTTTACGCTACGAGCAGTACTTC	CASSLRYEQYF